This T cell receptor beta chain was recorded in a study of T cells expressing NK-cell markers. Study details: Repertoire data for TCR beta were derived from sorted T cells (CD3+CD56+NKG2C+, CD3+CD56+NKG2C- and CD3+CD56-NKG2C+). Study-level findings and limits: The HCMV specificity of the expanded NKG2C+ T cell clones stayed unresolved. NKG2C+ dominant clonotypes from roughly 6 donors made up about 1.0-7.5% of CD8+ T cells.

Germline V lookup: CDR1 SGDLS, CDR2 YYNGEE. This CDR3 is built from 16 residues. TCRdb reprocessed the 5' RACE reads and keeps a single row for each CDR3 protein, giving no DNA. This sample's clone table lists 350,000 to 500,000 distinct CDR3 sequences. Note on this clonotype: The antigen is not known.

The receptor was isolated from a woman between 18 and 70 years old in good health. Sequencing was performed on blood T cells: a sorted CD56 or NKG2C T cell subset, CD4+ or CD8+ T cells, or bulk PBMC T cells (not recorded which). The V call is TRBV9, the J call TRBJ2-7; TCRdb lists TRBD2, though no DNA is available to test this call. CDR3 sequence: CASSAHRTSGSYEQYF.